This entry describes one T cell receptor beta chain. This entry is derived from a study of cytomegalovirus exposure and HLA in healthy donors. The CDR3 is 14 amino acids. The germline V gene has CDR1 SNHLY and CDR2 FYNNEI. V gave up 6 bases and J gave up 3 bases, with 15 bases separating them. The PCR used 60 Vbeta and 13 Jbeta primers. TCRdb's copy holds only in-frame clones and misses some; the assay was immunoSEQ multiplex PCR. This sample carries 100,000 to 120,000 clones, about 80% of them seen once, and the ten largest clones take 2.5% to 3%. The V call is TRBV2, the J call TRBJ2-7; no clear D gene. This TCR derives from a woman aged 55 to 70 in good health and CMV-seropositive. Sequenced: PBMCs. CDR3 sequence reads: CASRELTQNYEQYF. The DNA of the CDR3 is TGTGCCAGCAGGGAGCTAACCCAAAACTACGAGCAGTACTTC.